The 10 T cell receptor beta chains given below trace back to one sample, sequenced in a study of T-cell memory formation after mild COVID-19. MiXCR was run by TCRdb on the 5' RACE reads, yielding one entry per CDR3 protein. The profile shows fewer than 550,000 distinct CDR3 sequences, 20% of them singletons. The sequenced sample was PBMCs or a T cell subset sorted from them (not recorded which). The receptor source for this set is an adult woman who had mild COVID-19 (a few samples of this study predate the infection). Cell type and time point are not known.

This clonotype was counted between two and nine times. The chain's CDR3 is CASSVAGQGAWNEQFF. The CDR3 coding sequence is TGTGCCAGCAGCGTAGCGGGACAGGGGGCCTGGAATGAGCAGTTCTTC. This chain uses TRBV9 with TRBJ2-1, with 12 bases that match TRBD1. This CDR3 has 16 amino acids. Losses at the gene ends were 0 bases for V and 7 bases for J; bases not matched to a gene: 5. Germline V gene lookup returns CDR1 SGDLS and CDR2 YYNGEE.

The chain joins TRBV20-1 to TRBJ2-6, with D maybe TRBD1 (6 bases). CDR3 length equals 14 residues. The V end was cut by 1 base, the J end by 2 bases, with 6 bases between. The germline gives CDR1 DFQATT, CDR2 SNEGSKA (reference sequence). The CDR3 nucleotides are TGCAGTGCTAGAGGGACAGCTGGGGCCAACGTCCTGACTTTC. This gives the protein CSARGTAGANVLTF.

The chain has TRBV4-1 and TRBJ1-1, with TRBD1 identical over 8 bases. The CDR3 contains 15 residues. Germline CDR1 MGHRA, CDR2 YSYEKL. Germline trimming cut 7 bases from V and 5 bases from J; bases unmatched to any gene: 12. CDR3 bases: TGCGCCAGCACCCACGTAGGCAGGGGGCTTACTGAAGCTTTCTTT. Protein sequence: CASTHVGRGLTEAFF.

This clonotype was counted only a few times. CDR3 DNA: TGCAGTGCTAGAAAGGGTCTCCGATCGCGGGGGATGTTCCAGCCCCAGCATTTT. It translates to CSARKGLRSRGMFQPQHF. This chain uses TRBV20-1 with TRBJ1-5; possible D gene TRBD1, 5 bases. The V gene's germline CDR1 is DFQATT and CDR2 SNEGSKA (reference sequence). V was shortened by 2 bases and J by 7 bases, with 27 bases between the two germline ends. The CDR3 runs 18 residues.

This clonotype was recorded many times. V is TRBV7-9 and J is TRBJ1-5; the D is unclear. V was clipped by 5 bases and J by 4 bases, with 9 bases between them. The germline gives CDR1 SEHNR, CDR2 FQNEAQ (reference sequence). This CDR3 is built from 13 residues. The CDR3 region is CASSVDVNQPQHF. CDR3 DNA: TGTGCCAGCAGCGTAGATGTAAATCAGCCCCAGCATTTT.

This chain's CDR3 is CASSFGWTEAFF. The CDR3 nucleotides read TGTGCCAGCAGCTTCGGGTGGACTGAAGCTTTCTTT. The rearrangement joins TRBV5-5 to TRBJ1-1; D is ambiguous. The CDR3 loop spans 12 amino acids. V was cut by 2 bases and J by 5 bases, with 7 bases left in between. In germline, CDR1 is SGHKS, CDR2 YYEKEE (reference sequence).

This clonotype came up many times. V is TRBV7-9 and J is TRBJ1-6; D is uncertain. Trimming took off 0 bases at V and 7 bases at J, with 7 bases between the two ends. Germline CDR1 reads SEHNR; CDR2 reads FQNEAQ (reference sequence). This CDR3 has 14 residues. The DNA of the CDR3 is TGTGCCAGCAGCTTAGCGCTATTCAATTCACCCCTCCACTTT. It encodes CASSLALFNSPLHF.

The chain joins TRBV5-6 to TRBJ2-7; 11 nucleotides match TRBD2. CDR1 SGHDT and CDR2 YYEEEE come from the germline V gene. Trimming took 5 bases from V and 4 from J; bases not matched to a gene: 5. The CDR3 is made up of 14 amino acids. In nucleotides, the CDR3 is TGTGCCAGCAGATTAGCGGGAGGGCCGTACGAGCAGTACTTC. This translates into CASRLAGGPYEQYF.

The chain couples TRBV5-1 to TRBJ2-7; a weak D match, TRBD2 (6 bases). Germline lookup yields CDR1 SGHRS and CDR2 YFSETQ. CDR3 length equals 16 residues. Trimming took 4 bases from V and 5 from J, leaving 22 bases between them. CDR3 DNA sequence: TGCGCCAGCAGCCCCGCGGGGAAAAGGGGTGCCCACGAGCAGTACTTC. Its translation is CASSPAGKRGAHEQYF.

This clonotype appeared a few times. The CDR3 region has the DNA TGTGCCAGCAGCTCCGCGGGAGGCAGATCGTCAGGCGAGCAGTACTTC. Translation gives CASSSAGGRSSGEQYF. This chain connects TRBV7-8 to TRBJ2-7; 8 bases fit TRBD2. The germline V gene encodes CDR1 SGHVS and CDR2 FQNEAQ. V gave up 4 bases and J gave up 6 bases; unmatched junction bases: 14. CDR3 size: 16 residues.